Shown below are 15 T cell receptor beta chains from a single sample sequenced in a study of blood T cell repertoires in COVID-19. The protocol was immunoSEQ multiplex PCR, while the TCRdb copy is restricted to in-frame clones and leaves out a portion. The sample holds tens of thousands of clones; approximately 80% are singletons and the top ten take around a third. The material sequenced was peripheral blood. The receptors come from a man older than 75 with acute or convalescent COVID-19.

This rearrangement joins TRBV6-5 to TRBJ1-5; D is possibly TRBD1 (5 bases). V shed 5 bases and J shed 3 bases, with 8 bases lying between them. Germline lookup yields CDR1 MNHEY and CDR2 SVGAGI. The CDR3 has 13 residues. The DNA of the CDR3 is TGTGCCAGCAGTCTGGACAACAATCAGCCCCAGCATTTT. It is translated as CASSLDNNQPQHF.

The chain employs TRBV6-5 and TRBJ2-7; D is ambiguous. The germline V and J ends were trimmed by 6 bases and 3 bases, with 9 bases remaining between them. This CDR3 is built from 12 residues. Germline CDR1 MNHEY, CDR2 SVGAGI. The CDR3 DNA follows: TGTGCCAGCAGAACAGCAAGCTACGAGCAGTACTTC. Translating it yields CASRTASYEQYF.

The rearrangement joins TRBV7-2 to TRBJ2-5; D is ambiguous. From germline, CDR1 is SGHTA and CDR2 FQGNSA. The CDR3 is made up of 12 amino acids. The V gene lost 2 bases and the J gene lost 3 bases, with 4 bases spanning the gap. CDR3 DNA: TGTGCCAGCAGCTTACTAAAAGAGACCCAGTACTTC. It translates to CASSLLKETQYF.

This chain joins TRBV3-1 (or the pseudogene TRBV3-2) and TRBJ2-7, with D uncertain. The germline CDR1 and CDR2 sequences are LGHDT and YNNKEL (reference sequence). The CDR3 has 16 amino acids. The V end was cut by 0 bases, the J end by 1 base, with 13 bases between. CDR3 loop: CASSQESARISYEQYF. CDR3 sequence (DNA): TGTGCCAGCAGCCAAGAAAGTGCGAGGATTTCCTACGAGCAGTACTTC.

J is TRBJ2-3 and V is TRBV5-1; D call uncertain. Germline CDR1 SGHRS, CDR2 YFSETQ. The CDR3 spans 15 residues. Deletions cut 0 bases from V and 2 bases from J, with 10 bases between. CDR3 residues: CASSLEYITTDTQYF. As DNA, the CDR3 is TGCGCCAGCAGCTTGGAGTACATCACCACAGATACGCAGTATTTT.

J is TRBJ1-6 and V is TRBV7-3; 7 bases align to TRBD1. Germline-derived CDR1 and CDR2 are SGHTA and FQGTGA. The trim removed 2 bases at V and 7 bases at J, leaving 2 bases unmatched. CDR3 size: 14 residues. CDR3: CASSLGTANSPLHF. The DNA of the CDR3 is TGTGCCAGCAGCTTAGGGACAGCGAATTCACCCCTCCACTTT.

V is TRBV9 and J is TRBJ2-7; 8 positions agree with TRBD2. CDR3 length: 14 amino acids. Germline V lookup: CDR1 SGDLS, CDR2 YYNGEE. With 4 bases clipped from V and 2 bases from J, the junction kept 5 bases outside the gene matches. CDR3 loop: CASSSPGGAYEQYF. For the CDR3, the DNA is TGTGCCAGCAGCTCCCCCGGGGGGGCCTACGAGCAGTACTTC. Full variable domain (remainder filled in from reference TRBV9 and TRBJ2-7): DSGVTQTPKHLITATGQRVTLRCSPRSGDLSVYWYQQSLDQGLQFLIQYYNGEERAKGNILERFSAQQFPDLHSELNLSSLELGDSALYFCASSSPGGAYEQYFGPGTRLTVT.

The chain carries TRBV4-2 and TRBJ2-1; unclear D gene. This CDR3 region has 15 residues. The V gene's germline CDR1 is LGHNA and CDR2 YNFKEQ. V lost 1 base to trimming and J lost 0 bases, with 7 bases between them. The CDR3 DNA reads TGTGCCAGCAGCCAAGTTCTTAGCTCCTACAATGAGCAGTTCTTC. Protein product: CASSQVLSSYNEQFF.

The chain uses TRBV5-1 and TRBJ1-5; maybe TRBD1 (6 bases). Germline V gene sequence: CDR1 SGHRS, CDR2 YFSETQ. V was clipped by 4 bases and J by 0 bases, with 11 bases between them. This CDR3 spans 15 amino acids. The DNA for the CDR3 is TGCGCCAGCAGCGAGGGGGTTTATAGCAATCAGCCCCAGCATTTT. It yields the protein CASSEGVYSNQPQHF.

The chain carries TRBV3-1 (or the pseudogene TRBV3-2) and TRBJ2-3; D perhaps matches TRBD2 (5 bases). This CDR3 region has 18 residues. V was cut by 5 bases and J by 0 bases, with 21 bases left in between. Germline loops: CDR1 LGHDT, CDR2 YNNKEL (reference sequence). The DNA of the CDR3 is TGTGCCAGCAGCTCCCACGGGAATAGCTTAGTAAGCACAGATACGCAGTATTTT. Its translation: CASSSHGNSLVSTDTQYF.

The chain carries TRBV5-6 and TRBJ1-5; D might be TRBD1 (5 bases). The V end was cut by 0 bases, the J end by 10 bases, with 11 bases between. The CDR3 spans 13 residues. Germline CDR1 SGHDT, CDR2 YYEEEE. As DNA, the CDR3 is TGTGCCAGCAGCTTGGGCGGGACGGGTCCCCAGCATTTT. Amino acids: CASSLGGTGPQHF. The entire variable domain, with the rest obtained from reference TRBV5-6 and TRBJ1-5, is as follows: DAGVTQSPTHLIKTRGQQVTLRCSPKSGHDTVSWYQQALGQGPQFIFQYYEEEERQRGNFPDRFSGHQFPNYSSELNVNALLLGDSALYLCASSLGGTGPQHFGDGTRLSIL.

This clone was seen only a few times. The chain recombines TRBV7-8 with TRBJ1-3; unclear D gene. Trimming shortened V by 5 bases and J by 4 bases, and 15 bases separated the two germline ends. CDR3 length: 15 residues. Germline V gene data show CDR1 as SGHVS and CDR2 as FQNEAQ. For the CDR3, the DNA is TGTGCCAGCAGCCTCGGTCTTATTTTCGGAAACACCATATATTTT. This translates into CASSLGLIFGNTIYF.

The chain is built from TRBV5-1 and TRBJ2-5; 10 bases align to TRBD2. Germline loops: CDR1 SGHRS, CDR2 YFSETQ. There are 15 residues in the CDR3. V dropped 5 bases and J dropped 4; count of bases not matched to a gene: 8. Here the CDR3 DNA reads TGCGCCAGCAGTCCGAGCGGGGGGGCGGTAGAGACCCAGTACTTC. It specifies CASSPSGGAVETQYF.

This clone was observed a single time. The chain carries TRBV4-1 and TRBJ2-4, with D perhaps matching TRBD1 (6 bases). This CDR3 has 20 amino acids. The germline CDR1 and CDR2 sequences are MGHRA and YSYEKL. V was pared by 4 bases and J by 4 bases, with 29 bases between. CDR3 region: CASSPSNPPILDRIKNIQYF. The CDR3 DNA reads TGCGCCAGCAGCCCAAGCAATCCCCCCATCCTCGACAGGATTAAAAACATTCAGTACTTC.

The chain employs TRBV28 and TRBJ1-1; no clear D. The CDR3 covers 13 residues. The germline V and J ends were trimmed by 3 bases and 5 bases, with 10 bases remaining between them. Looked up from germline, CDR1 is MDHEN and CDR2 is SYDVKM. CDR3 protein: CASSFPARTEAFF. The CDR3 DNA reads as TGTGCCAGCAGTTTCCCCGCGCGGACTGAAGCTTTCTTT.